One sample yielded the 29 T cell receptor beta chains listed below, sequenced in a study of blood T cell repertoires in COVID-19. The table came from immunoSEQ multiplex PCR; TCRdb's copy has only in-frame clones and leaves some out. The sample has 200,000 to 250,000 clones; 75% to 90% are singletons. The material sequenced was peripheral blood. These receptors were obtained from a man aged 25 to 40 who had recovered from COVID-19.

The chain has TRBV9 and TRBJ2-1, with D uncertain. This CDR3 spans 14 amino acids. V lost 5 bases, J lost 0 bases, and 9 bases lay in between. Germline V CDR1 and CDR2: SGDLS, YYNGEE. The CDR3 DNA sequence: TGTGCCAGCAGGGGCGCCAGCTCCTACAATGAGCAGTTCTTC. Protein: CASRGASSYNEQFF.

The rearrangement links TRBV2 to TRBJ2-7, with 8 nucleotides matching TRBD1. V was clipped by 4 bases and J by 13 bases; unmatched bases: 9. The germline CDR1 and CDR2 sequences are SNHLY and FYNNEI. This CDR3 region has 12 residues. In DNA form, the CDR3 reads TGTGCCAGCAGTGCCGGGGACAGGTTCTTATACTTC. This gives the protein CASSAGDRFLYF.

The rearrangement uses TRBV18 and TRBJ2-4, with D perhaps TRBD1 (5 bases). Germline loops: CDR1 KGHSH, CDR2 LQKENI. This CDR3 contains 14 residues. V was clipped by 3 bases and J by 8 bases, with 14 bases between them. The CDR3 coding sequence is TGTGCCAGCTCACCTTCGGTAGGGGTGGACATTCAGTACTTC. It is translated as CASSPSVGVDIQYF. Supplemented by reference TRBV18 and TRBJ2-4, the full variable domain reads NAGVMQNPRHLVRRRGQEARLRCSPMKGHSHVYWYRQLPEEGLKFMVYLQKENIIDESGMPKERFSAEFPKEGPSILRIQQVVRGDSAAYFCASSPSVGVDIQYFGAGTRLSVL.

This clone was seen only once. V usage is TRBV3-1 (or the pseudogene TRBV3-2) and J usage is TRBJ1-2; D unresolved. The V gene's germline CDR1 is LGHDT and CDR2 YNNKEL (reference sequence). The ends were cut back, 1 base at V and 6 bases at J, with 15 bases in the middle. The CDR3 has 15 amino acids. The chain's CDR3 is CASSQVTDPTNGYTF. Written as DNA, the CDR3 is TGTGCCAGCAGCCAAGTTACAGATCCTACCAATGGCTACACCTTC.

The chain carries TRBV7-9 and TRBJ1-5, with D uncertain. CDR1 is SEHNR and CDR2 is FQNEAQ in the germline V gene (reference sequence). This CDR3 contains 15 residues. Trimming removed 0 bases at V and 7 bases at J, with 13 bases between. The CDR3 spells CASSLAEAGEQPQHF. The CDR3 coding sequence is TGTGCCAGCAGCTTAGCGGAGGCGGGTGAACAGCCCCAGCATTTT.

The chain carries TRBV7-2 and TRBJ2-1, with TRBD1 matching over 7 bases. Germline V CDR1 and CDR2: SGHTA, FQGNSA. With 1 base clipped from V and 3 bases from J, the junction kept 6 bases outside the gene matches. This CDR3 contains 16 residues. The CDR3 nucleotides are TGTGCCAGCAGCTTAGTAGGGGGCGGTTACTACAATGAGCAGTTCTTC. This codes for CASSLVGGGYYNEQFF.

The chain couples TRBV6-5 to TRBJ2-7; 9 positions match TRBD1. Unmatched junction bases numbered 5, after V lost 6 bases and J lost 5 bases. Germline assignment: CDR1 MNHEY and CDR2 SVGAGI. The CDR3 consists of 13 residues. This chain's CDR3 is CASRQGAGNEQYF. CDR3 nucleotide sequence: TGTGCCAGCAGACAGGGGGCTGGAAACGAGCAGTACTTC.

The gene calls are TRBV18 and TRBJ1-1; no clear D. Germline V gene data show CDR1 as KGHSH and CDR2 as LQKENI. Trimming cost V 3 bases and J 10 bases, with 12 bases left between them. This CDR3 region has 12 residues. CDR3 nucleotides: TGTGCCAGCTCACCTACGGGAGTCGGAGCTTTCTTT. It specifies CASSPTGVGAFF.

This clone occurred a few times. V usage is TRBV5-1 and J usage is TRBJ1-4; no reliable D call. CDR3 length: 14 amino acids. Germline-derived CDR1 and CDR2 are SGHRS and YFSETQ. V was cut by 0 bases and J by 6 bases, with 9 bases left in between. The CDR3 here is CASSLGGVDEKLFF. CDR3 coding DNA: TGCGCCAGCAGCTTGGGGGGAGTAGATGAAAAACTGTTTTTT.

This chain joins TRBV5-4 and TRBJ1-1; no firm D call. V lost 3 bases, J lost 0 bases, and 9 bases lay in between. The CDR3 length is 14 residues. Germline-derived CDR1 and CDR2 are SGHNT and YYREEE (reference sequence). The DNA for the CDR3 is TGTGCCAGCAGCTCGGAGGTTATGAACACTGAAGCTTTCTTT. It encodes CASSSEVMNTEAFF.

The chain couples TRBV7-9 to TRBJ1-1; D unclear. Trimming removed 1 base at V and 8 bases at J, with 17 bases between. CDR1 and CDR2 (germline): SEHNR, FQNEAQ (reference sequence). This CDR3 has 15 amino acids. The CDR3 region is CASSLGETELEEAFF. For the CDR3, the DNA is TGTGCCAGCAGCTTAGGAGAGACGGAGTTAGAGGAAGCTTTCTTT.

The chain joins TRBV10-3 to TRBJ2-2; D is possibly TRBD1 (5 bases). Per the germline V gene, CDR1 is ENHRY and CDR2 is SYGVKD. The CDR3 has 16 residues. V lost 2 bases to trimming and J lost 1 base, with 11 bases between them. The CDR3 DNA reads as TGTGCCATCAGTGAGCAGGGAAGTGTGAACACCGGGGAGCTGTTTTTT. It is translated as CAISEQGSVNTGELFF.

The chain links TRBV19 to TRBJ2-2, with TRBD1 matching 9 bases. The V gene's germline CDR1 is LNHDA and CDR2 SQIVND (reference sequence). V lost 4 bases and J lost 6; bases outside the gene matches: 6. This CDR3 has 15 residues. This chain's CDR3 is CASSTGTGRPGELFF. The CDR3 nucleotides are TGTGCCAGTAGTACCGGGACAGGGAGGCCCGGGGAGCTGTTTTTT. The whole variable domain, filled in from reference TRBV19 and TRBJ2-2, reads DGGITQSPKYLFRKEGQNVTLSCEQNLNHDAMYWYRQDPGQGLRLIYYSQIVNDFQKGDIAEGYSVSREKKESFPLTVTSAQKNPTAFYLCASSTGTGRPGELFFGEGSRLTVL.

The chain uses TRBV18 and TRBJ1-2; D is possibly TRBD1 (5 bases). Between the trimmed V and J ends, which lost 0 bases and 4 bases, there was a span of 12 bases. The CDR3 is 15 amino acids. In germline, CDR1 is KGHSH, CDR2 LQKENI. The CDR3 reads CASSPPLTDFYGYTF. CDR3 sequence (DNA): TGTGCCAGCTCACCACCTTTGACAGATTTCTATGGCTACACCTTC.

CDR3 loop: CASSEWGSEAFF. CDR3 DNA sequence: TGTGCCAGCAGCGAGTGGGGCTCCGAAGCTTTCTTT. The chain has TRBV7-8 and TRBJ1-1, with D possibly TRBD1 on 5 matching bases. Looked up from germline, CDR1 is SGHVS and CDR2 is FQNEAQ. This CDR3 has 12 amino acids. Trimming removed 5 bases from V and 8 bases from J, with 12 bases in between.

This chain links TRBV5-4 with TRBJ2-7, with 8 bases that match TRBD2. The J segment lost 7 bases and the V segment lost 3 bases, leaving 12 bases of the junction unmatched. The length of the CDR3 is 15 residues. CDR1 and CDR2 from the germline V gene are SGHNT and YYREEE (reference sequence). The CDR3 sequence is CASSSGSGGRLEQYF. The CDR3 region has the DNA TGTGCCAGCAGCTCAGGGAGCGGGGGTAGGTTGGAGCAGTACTTC.

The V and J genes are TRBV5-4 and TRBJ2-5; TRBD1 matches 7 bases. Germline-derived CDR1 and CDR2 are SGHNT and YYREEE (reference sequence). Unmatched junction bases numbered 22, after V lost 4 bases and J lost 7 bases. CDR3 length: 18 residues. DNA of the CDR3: TGTGCCAGCAGCCCGAACGGAGGCTGGACAGGTACAAGGGGGACCCAGTACTTC. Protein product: CASSPNGGWTGTRGTQYF.

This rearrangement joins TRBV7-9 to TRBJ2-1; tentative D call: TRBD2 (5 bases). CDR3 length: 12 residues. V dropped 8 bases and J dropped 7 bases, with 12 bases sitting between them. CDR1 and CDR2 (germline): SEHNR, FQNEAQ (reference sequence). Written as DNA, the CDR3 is TGTGCCAGCGGAGGCAACGAAAATGAGCAGTTCTTC. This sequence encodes CASGGNENEQFF.

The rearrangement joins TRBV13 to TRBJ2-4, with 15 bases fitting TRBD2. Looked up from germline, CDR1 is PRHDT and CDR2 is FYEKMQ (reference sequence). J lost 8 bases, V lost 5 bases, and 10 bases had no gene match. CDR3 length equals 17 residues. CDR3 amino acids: CASSLGLAGGPVDIQYF. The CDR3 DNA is TGTGCCAGCAGCCTTGGACTAGCGGGGGGGCCGGTTGACATTCAGTACTTC.

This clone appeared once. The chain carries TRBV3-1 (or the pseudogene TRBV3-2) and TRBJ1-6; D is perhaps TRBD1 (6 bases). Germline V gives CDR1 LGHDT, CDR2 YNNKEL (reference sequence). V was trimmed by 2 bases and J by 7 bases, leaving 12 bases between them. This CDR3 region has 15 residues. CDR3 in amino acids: CASSQFRDTNSPLHF. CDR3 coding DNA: TGTGCCAGCAGCCAATTCCGGGACACCAATTCACCCCTCCACTTT.

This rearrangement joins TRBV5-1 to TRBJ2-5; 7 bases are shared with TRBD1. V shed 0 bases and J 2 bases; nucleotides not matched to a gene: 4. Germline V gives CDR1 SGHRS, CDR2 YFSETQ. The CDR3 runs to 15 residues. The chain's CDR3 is CASSLEGAQQETQYF. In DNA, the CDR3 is TGCGCCAGCAGCTTGGAGGGGGCACAGCAAGAGACCCAGTACTTC.

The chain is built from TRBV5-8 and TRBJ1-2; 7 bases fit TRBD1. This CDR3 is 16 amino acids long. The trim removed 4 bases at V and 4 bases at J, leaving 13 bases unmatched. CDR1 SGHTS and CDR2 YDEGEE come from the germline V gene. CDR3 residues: CASSQEDRNVAYGYTF. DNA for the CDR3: TGTGCCAGCAGCCAAGAGGACAGGAACGTTGCCTATGGCTACACCTTC.

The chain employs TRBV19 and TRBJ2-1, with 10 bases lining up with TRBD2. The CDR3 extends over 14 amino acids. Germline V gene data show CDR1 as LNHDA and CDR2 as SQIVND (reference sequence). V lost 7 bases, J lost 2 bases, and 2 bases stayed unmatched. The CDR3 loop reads CASKTSGPYNEQFF. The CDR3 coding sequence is TGTGCCAGTAAGACTAGCGGGCCCTACAATGAGCAGTTCTTC.

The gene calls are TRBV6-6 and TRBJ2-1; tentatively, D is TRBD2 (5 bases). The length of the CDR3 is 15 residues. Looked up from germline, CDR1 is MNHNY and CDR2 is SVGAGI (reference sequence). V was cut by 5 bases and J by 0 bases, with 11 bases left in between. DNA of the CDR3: TGTGCCAGCAGTCCGAGGGCGAGCTCCTACAATGAGCAGTTCTTC. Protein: CASSPRASSYNEQFF.

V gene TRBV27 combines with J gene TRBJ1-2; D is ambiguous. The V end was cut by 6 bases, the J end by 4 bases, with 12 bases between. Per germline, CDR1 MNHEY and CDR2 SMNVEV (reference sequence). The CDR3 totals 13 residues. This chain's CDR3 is CASSPRLPYGYTF. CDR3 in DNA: TGTGCCAGCAGCCCAAGACTACCCTATGGCTACACCTTC.

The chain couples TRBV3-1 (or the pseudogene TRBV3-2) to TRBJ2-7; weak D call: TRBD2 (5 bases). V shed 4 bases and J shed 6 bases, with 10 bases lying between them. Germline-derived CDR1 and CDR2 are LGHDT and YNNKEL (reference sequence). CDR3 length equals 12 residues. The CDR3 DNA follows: TGTGCCAGCAGCCTCGGGGTTTCCGAGCAGTACTTC. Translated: CASSLGVSEQYF.

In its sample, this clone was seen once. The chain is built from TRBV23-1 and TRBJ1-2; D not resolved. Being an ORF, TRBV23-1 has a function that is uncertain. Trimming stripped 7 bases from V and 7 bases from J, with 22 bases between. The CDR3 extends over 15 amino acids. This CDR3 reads CASNKGVECRGGYTF. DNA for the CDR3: TGCGCCAGCAACAAGGGAGTGGAGTGTCGCGGTGGCTACACCTTC.

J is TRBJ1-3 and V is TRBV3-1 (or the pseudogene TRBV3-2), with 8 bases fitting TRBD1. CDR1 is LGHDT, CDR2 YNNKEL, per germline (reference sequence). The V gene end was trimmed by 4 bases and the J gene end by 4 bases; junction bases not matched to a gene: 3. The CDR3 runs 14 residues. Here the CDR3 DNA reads TGTGCCAGCAGCCGGACAGGGTTCGGAAACACCATATATTTT. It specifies CASSRTGFGNTIYF.

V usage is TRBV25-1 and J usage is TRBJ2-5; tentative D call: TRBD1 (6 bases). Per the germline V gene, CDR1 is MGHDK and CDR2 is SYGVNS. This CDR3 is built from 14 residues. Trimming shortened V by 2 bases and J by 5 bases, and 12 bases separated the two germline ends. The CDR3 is CASSEITGPETQYF. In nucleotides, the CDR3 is TGTGCCAGCAGTGAAATTACAGGGCCTGAGACCCAGTACTTC.